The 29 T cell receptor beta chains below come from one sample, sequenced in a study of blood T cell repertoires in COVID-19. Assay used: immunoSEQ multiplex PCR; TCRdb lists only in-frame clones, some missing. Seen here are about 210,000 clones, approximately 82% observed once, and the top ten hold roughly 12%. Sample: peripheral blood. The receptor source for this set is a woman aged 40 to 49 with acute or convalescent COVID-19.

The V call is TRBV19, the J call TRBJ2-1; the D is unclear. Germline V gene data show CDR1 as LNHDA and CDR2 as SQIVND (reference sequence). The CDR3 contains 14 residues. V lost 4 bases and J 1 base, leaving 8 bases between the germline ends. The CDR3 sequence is CASSTFTSYNEQFF. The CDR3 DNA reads TGTGCCAGTAGTACATTTACTTCCTACAATGAGCAGTTCTTC. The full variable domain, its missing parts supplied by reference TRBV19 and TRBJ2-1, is DGGITQSPKYLFRKEGQNVTLSCEQNLNHDAMYWYRQDPGQGLRLIYYSQIVNDFQKGDIAEGYSVSREKKESFPLTVTSAQKNPTAFYLCASSTFTSYNEQFFGPGTRLTVL.

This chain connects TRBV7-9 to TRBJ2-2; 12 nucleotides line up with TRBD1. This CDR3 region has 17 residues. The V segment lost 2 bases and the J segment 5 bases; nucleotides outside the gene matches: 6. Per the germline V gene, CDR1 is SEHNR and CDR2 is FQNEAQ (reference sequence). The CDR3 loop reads CASSLSGQGAKTGELFF. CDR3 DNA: TGTGCCAGCAGCTTATCGGGACAGGGGGCAAAGACCGGGGAGCTGTTTTTT.

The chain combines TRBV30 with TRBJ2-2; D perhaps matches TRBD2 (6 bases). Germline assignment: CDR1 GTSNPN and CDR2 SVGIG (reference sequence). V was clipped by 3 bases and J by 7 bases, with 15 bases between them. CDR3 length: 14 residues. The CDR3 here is CAWSAGEVSGELFF. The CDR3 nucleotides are TGTGCCTGGAGCGCTGGGGAGGTGAGCGGGGAGCTGTTTTTT.

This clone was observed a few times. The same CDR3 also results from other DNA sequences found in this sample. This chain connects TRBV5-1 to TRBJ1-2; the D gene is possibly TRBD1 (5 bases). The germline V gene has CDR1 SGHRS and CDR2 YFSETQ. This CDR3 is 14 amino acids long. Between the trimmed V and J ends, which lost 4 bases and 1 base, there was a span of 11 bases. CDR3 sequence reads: CASSPSGGNYGYTF. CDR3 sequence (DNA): TGCGCCAGCAGCCCATCGGGGGGTAACTATGGCTACACCTTC.

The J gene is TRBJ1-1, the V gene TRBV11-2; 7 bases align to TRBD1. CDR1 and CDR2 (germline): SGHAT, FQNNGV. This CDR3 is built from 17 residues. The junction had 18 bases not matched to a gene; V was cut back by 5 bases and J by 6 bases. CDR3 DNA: TGTGCCAGCAGCCCGATAGTGTCCCGACAGGGAGGAGCTGAAGCTTTCTTT. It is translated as CASSPIVSRQGGAEAFF.

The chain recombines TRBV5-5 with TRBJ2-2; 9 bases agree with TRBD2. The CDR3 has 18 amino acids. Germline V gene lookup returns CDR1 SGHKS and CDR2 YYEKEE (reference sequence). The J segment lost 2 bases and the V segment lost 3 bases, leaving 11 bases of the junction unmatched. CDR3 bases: TGTGCCAGCAGCTCAAGGCCTCTAGCGGGATATAACACCGGGGAGCTGTTTTTT. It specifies CASSSRPLAGYNTGELFF.

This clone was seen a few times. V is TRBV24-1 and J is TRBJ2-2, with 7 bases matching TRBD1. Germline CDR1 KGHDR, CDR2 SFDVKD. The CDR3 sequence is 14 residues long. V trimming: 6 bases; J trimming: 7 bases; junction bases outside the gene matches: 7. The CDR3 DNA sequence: TGTGCCACCAGTCTGGGACAGTTTAGCGGGGAGCTGTTTTTT. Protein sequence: CATSLGQFSGELFF.

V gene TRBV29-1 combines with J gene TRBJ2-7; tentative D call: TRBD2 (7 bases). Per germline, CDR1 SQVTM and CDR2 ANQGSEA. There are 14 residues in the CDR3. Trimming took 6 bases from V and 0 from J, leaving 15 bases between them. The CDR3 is CSVAGASNSYEQYF. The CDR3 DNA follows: TGCAGCGTCGCGGGGGCATCCAACTCCTACGAGCAGTACTTC.

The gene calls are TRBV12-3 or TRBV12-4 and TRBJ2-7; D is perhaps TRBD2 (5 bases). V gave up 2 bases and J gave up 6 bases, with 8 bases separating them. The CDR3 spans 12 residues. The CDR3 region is CASSLRGVEQYF. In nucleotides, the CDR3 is TGTGCCAGCAGTTTACGGGGAGTCGAGCAGTACTTC.

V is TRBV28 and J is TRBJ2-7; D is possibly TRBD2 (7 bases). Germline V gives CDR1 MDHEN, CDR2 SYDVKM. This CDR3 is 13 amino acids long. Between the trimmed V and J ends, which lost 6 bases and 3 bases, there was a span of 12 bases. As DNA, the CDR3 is TGTGCCAGCAGGTCCGGGGGGCACTACGAGCAGTACTTC. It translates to CASRSGGHYEQYF. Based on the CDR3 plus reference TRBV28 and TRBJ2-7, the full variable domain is DVKVTQSSRYLVKRTGEKVFLECVQDMDHENMFWYRQDPGLGLRLIYFSYDVKMKEKGDIPEGYSVSREKKERFSLILESASTNQTSMYLCASRSGGHYEQYFGPGTRLTVT.

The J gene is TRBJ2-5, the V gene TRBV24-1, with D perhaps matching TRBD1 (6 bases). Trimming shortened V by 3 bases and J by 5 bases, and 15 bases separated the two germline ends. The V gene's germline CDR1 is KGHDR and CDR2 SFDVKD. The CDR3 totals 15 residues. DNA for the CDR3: TGTGCCACCAGTGATCCAGGACAGACTCGGGAGACCCAGTACTTC. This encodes CATSDPGQTRETQYF.

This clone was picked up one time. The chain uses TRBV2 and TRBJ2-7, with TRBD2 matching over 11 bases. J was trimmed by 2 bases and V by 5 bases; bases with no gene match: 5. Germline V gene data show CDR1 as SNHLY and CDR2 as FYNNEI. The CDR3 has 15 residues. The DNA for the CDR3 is TGTGCCAGCAGTTCCACTAGCGGGAGCGCCTACGAGCAGTACTTC. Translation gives CASSSTSGSAYEQYF. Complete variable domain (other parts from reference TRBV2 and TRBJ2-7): EPEVTQTPSHQVTQMGQEVILRCVPISNHLYFYWYRQILGQKVEFLVSFYNNEISEKSEIFDDQFSVERPDGSNFTLKIRSTKLEDSAMYFCASSSTSGSAYEQYFGPGTRLTVT.

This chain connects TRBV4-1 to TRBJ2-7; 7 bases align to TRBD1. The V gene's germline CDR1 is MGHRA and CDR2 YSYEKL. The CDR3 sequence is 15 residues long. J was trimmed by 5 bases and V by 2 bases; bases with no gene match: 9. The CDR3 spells CASSQKSRGIDEQYF. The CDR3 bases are TGCGCCAGCAGCCAAAAGTCCAGGGGGATCGACGAGCAGTACTTC.

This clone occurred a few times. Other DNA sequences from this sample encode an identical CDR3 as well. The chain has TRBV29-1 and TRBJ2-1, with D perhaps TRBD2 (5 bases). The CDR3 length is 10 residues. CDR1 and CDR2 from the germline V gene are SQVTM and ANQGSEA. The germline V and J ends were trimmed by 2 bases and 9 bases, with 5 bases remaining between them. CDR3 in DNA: TGCAGCGTTGAACGGGGTGAGCAGTTCTTC. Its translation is CSVERGEQFF.

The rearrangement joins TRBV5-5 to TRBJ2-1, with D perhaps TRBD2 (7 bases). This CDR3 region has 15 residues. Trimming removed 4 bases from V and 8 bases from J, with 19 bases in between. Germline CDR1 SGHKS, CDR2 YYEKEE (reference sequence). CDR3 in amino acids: CASSRILRGGDEQFF. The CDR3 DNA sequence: TGTGCCAGCAGCCGCATCCTTAGGGGGGGCGATGAGCAGTTCTTC.

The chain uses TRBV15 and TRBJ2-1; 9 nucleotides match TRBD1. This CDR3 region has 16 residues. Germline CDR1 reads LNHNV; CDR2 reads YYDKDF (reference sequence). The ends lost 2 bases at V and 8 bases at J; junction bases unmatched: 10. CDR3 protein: CATSRKGDRALDEQFF. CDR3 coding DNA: TGTGCCACCAGCAGAAAGGGGGACAGGGCGCTGGATGAGCAGTTCTTC.

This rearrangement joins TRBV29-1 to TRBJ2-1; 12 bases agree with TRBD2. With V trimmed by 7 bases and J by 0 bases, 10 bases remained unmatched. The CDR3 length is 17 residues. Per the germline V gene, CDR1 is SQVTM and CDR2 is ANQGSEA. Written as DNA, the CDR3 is TGCAGCGCCGGACTAGCGGGAATTTCCGTCTCCTACAATGAGCAGTTCTTC. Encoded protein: CSAGLAGISVSYNEQFF.

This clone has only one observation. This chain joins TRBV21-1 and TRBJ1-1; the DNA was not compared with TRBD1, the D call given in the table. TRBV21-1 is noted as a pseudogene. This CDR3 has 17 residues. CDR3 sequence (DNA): TGTGCCAGCACTCTTCCCGGGACAGGGGTTGAAGGCACTGAAGCTTTCTTT. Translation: CASTLPGTGVEGTEAFF.

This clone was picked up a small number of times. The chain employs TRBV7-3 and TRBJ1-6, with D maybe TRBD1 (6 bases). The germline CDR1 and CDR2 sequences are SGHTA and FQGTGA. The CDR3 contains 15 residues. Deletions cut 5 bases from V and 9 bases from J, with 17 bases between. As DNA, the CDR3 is TGTGCCAGCAGCCTGGGGGATCGGGACACTTCACCCCTCCACTTT. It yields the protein CASSLGDRDTSPLHF. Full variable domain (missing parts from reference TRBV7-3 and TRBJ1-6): GAGVSQTPSNKVTEKGKYVELRCDPISGHTALYWYRQSLGQGPEFLIYFQGTGAADDSGLPNDRFFAVRPEGSVSTLKIQRTERGDSAVYLCASSLGDRDTSPLHFGNGTRLTVT.

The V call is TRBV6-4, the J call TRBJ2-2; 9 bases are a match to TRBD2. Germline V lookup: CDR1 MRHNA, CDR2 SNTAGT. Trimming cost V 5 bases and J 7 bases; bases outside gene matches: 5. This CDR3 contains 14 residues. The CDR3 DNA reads TGTGCCAGCAGTTCTAGCGGGACCGACGGGGAGCTGTTTTTT. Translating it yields CASSSSGTDGELFF.

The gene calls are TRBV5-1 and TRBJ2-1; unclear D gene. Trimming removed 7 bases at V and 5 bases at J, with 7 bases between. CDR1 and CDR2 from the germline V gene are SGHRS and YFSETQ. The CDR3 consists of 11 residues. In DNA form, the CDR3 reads TGCGCCAGCGGGCAAAACAATGAGCAGTTCTTC. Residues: CASGQNNEQFF.

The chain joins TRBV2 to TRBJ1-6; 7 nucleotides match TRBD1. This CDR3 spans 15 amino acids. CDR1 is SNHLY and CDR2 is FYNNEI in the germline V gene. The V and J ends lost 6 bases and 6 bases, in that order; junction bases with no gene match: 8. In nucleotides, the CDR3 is TGTGCCAGCAGGGGACAGACTAGGAGTAATTCACCCCTCCACTTT. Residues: CASRGQTRSNSPLHF.

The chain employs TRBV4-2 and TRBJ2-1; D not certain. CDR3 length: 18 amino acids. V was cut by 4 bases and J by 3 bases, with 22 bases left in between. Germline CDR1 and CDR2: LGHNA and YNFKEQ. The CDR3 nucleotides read TGTGCCAGCAGCCCTTCCCCGGGTTTCTCAAGTGGCTACAATGAGCAGTTCTTC. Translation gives CASSPSPGFSSGYNEQFF.

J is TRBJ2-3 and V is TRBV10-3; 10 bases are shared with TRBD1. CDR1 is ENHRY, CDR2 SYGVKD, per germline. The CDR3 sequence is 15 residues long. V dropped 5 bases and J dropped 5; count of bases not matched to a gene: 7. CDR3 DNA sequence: TGTGCCATCAGTTTTGACAGGGGGCATAGAGATACGCAGTATTTT. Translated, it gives CAISFDRGHRDTQYF.

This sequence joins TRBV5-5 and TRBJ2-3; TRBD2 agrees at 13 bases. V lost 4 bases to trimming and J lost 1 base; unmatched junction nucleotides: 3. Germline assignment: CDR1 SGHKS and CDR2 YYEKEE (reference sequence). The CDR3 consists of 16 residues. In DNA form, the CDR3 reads TGTGCCAGCAGCGGGACTAGCGGGGTTGGCACAGATACGCAGTATTTT. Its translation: CASSGTSGVGTDTQYF.

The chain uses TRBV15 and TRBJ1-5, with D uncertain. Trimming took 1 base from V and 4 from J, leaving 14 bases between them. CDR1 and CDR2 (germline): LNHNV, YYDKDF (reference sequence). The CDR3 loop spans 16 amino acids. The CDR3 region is CATSRVLGSRNQPQHF. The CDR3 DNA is TGTGCCACCAGCAGAGTATTGGGGAGTAGGAATCAGCCCCAGCATTTT.

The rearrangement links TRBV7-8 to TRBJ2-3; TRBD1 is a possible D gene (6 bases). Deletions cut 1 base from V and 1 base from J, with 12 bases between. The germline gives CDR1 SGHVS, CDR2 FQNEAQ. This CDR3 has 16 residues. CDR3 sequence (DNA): TGTGCCAGCAGCTTAGTGGGGGCGCGTGGCACAGATACGCAGTATTTT. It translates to CASSLVGARGTDTQYF.

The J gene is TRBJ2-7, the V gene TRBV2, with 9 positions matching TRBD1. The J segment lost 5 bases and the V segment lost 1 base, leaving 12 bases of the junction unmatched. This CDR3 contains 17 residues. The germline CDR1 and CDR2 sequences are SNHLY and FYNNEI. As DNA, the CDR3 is TGTGCCAGCAGTGAAGAAGGCCTGGGACAGGGATACCACGAGCAGTACTTC. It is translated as CASSEEGLGQGYHEQYF.

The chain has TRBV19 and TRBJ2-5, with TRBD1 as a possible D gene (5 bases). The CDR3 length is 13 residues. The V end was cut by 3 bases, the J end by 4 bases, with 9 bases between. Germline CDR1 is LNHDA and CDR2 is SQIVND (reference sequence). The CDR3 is CASSMDNRETQYF. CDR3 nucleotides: TGTGCCAGTAGTATGGACAATCGAGAGACCCAGTACTTC.